What follows describes a single T cell receptor (beta chain). Its antigen is currently unknown. The sample comes from a study of OX40 agonist ivuxolimab in advanced cancers. Study context: An agonistic human IgG2 monoclonal antibody against OX40 (CD134) was given. General observations from the study: With doses of 0.1 to 3.0 mg/kg, CD4+ and CD8+ blood T cells had undergone clonal expansion by week 6. Patients with a partial response at 0.1-3.0 mg/kg had among the lowest clonal expansion.

Sequencing used immunoSEQ multiplex PCR; TCRdb keeps in-frame clones, though not all of them. The sample holds roughly 100,000 clones, 90% to 95% seen once. The V gene end was trimmed by 5 bases and the J gene end by 4 bases; junction bases not matched to a gene: 1. CDR1 and CDR2 from the germline V gene are SEHNR and FQNEAQ (reference sequence). There are 14 residues in the CDR3. The chain is built from TRBV7-9 and TRBJ2-1; 11 nucleotides line up with TRBD1. This receptor was identified in an adult with an advanced solid tumor such as melanoma, head and neck, liver or kidney cancer. Sequences were derived from CD4+ or CD8+ T cells sorted from blood, sampled in a trial of the OX40 agonist ivuxolimab. The CDR3 coding sequence is TGTGCCAGCAGCGGACAGGGGGCTTACAATGAGCAGTTCTTC. It encodes CASSGQGAYNEQFF. The whole variable domain, remainder taken from reference TRBV7-9 and TRBJ2-1, is DTGVSQNPRHKITKRGQNVTFRCDPISEHNRLYWYRQTLGQGPEFLTYFQNEAQLEKSRLLSDRFSAERPKGSFSTLEIQRTEQGDSAMYLCASSGQGAYNEQFFGPGTRLTVL.